This section outlines one T cell receptor (beta chain) sequence together with its context. What it recognizes is unknown. This specimen belongs to a study of blood T cells in healthy people across ages. Study-level results: In older individuals, TCR beta diversity per million T cells was lower, falling roughly linearly with age.

Sample-barcoded 5' priming and a J-beta primer mix drove a second PCR of about 6 to 12 cycles. TCRdb reanalysed the 5' RACE reads using MiXCR and keeps one entry per CDR3 protein. This sample has more than 500,000 distinct CDR3 sequences, with 25% to 35% found just once. CDR1 is MNHEY, CDR2 SVGAGI, per germline. The V gene lost 0 bases and the J gene lost 4 bases, with 12 bases spanning the gap. CDR3 length equals 15 residues. This sample was shared with a second study, whose subject was T cells of mothers and their children.

This TCR was recovered from a boy younger than 10 in good health. The chain combines TRBV6-5 with TRBJ1-2, with D possibly matching TRBD1 (6 bases). Sequencing used blood. The CDR3 sequence is CASSYSTGGVYGYTF. DNA for the CDR3: TGTGCCAGCAGTTACTCGACCGGGGGCGTCTATGGCTACACCTTC.